The 23 T cell receptor beta chains below come from one sample, sequenced in a study of molecular identifiers for immune sequencing clone quantification. TCRdb re-called the PCR reads through MiXCR, storing one row per CDR3 protein. The data contain about 35,000 distinct CDR3 sequences, under 20% of them singletons. The sample taken for sequencing was naive CD8+ T cells from blood, with Jurkat cell RNA spiked in. As to subset: FACS-sorted CD8+CD4-CCR7+CD45RA+ naive T cells. The receptors originated from a human donor in good health. Some libraries in this study had Jurkat cell RNA spiked in.

Details on this clonotype: A much larger clone lies one base from this, so it may be a read error. The CDR3 carries no conserved terminal phenylalanine or tryptophan, so it likely arises from a read error. DNA for the CDR3: TGTGCCAGCAGCTTAGCTTTACAGGCTAACTATGGCTACACCCTC. This codes for CASSLALQANYGYTL. The chain joins TRBV11-2 to TRBJ1-2; a weak D match, TRBD1 (5 bases). From germline, CDR1 is SGHAT and CDR2 FQNNGV. CDR3 size: 15 residues. V was cut by 1 base and J by 0 bases, with 9 bases left in between.

This clonotype has at least ten counts. V is TRBV30 and J is TRBJ2-1, with 8 positions matching TRBD2. Trimming at V came to 0 bases and at J to 4 bases, leaving 8 bases not matched to a gene. CDR1 is GTSNPN, CDR2 SVGIG, per germline (reference sequence). This CDR3 is 16 amino acids long. The DNA of the CDR3 is TGTGCCTGGAGTGTACTGGGTAGCGGGACGTACAATGAGCAGTTCTTC. This encodes CAWSVLGSGTYNEQFF. The full variable domain, its missing parts supplied by reference TRBV30 and TRBJ2-1, is SQTIHQWPATLVQPVGSPLSLECTVEGTSNPNLYWYRQAAGRGLQLLFYSVGIGQISSEVPQNLSASRPQDRQFILSSKKLLLSDSGFYLCAWSVLGSGTYNEQFFGPGTRLTVL.

A note on this clonotype: This may stem from a read error, because a much larger clone lies one nucleotide away. This chain uses TRBV4-1 with TRBJ2-1, with D tentatively TRBD1 or TRBD2 (5 bases each). In germline, CDR1 is MGHRA, CDR2 YSYEKL. The CDR3 covers 14 residues. For the CDR3, the DNA is TGCGCCGGCAGCCAACCATCGACGGGGCACGAGCAGTTCTTC. This translates into CAGSQPSTGHEQFF.

A remark on this clonotype: A much bigger clone sits one base away, suggesting this may be a read error. V and J are TRBV6-2 or TRBV6-3 and TRBJ2-7; D possibly corresponds to TRBD2 (6 bases). The germline CDR1 and CDR2 sequences are MNHEY and SVGEGT. CDR3 length equals 13 residues. The CDR3 here is CASSSRRAYVQYF. The CDR3 DNA sequence: TGTGCCAGCAGTTCCAGGAGGGCCTACGTGCAGTACTTC.

In regard to this clonotype: A much more abundant neighbour one base away suggests this may be a read error. This is likely a read error, given that the CDR3 carries no conserved phenylalanine or tryptophan at its end. The CDR3 sequence is CASKKQGAGYEQYL. The CDR3 bases are TGTGCCAGTAAAAAACAGGGGGCAGGATACGAGCAGTACCTC. The rearrangement uses TRBV27 and TRBJ2-7, with 9 bases that match TRBD1. Per germline, CDR1 MNHEY and CDR2 SMNVEV (reference sequence). J gave up 4 bases and V 9 bases, and 10 bases lay outside the gene matches. The CDR3 consists of 14 residues.

This clonotype came up a few times. V usage is TRBV5-1 and J usage is TRBJ2-1; 14 nucleotides line up with TRBD2. Per germline, CDR1 SGHRS and CDR2 YFSETQ. The J segment lost 3 bases and the V segment lost 4 bases, leaving 3 bases of the junction unmatched. CDR3 length equals 16 residues. Here the CDR3 DNA reads TGCGCCAGCAGCCTAGGACTAGCGGGAGGCTACAATGAGCAGTTCTTC. This gives the protein CASSLGLAGGYNEQFF. Full variable domain (outside the CDR3, taken from reference TRBV5-1 and TRBJ2-1): KAGVTQTPRYLIKTRGQQVTLSCSPISGHRSVSWYQQTPGQGLQFLFEYFSETQRNKGNFPGRFSGRQFSNSRSEMNVSTLELGDSALYLCASSLGLAGGYNEQFFGPGTRLTVL.

As to this clonotype: The conserved phenylalanine or tryptophan normally closing the CDR3 is absent here, so this likely arose from a read error. The chain joins TRBV4-3 to TRBJ1-2, with 8 bases aligning to TRBD1. V shed 0 bases, J shed 4 bases, and the junction held 7 bases outside the gene matches. Germline V gene lookup returns CDR1 LGHNA and CDR2 YSLEER. This CDR3 contains 16 residues. The CDR3 spells CASSQDYSTGGYGYTV. The CDR3 bases are TGCGCCAGCAGCCAAGACTATTCTACAGGGGGCTATGGCTACACCGTC.

A remark on this clonotype: One base away lies a much larger clone, so this may be a sequencing read error. The final CDR3 position lacks the conserved phenylalanine or tryptophan, pointing to a likely read error. The rearrangement joins TRBV7-9 to TRBJ2-7; unclear D gene. Germline V gene data show CDR1 as SEHNR and CDR2 as FQNEAQ (reference sequence). CDR3 size: 13 residues. Between the trimmed V and J ends, which lost 5 bases and 0 bases, there was a span of 8 bases. The CDR3 loop reads CASSRAGSYEQYL. CDR3 DNA sequence: TGTGCCAGCAGCCGCGCCGGCTCCTACGAGCAGTACCTC.

About this clonotype itself: This may stem from a read error, because a much larger clone lies one nucleotide away. Lacking the conserved final phenylalanine or tryptophan, this CDR3 likely reflects a read error. The chain joins TRBV25-1 to TRBJ1-5, with D perhaps matching TRBD1 (5 bases). CDR1 is MGHDK, CDR2 SYGVNS, per germline. V dropped 1 base and J dropped 9 bases, with 10 bases sitting between them. There are 13 residues in the CDR3. The CDR3 coding sequence is TGTGCCAGCAGTGAATCGGGGGTTGGGCCCCAGCATTCT. Its translation is CASSESGVGPQHS.

As to this clonotype: Relative to the germline gene, one junction end is altered; a read error may explain this. This chain joins TRBV11-2 and TRBJ2-1; tentative D call: TRBD2 (5 bases). The V gene's germline CDR1 is SGHAT and CDR2 FQNNGV. The CDR3 totals 13 residues. As DNA, the CDR3 is TGTGCCAGCAGCTTCGAGGGTTGGAATGAGCAGCTCTTC. It is translated as CASSFEGWNEQLF.

This clonotype was seen just once. One base away lies a much larger clone, so this may be a sequencing read error. The rearrangement joins TRBV11-2 to TRBJ2-1, with TRBD1 identical over 10 bases. The CDR3 spans 15 residues. Germline V lookup: CDR1 SGHAT, CDR2 FQNNGV. CDR3 sequence (DNA): TGTGCCAGCAGCTTGACAGGGGGCTCCTACGATGAGCAGTTCTTC. Translating gives CASSLTGGSYDEQFF.

Many counts were recorded for this clonotype. The chain links TRBV4-2 to TRBJ2-7, with a weak D call TRBD2 (6 bases). V was shortened by 1 base and J by 5 bases, with 12 bases between the two germline ends. There are 14 residues in the CDR3. Per the germline V gene, CDR1 is LGHNA and CDR2 is YNFKEQ. The CDR3 spells CASSQVSGADEQYF. CDR3 nucleotides: TGTGCCAGCAGCCAAGTGTCGGGAGCTGACGAGCAGTACTTC.

This clonotype was detected ten times or more. V gene TRBV4-1 combines with J gene TRBJ2-5, with 7 bases matching TRBD1. Germline V gives CDR1 MGHRA, CDR2 YSYEKL. The CDR3 runs 14 residues. J was trimmed by 4 bases and V by 1 base; bases with no gene match: 3. CDR3 in DNA: TGCGCCAGCAGCCAAGTCAGGACAGGAGAGACCCAGTACTTC. This sequence encodes CASSQVRTGETQYF.

A few counts support this clonotype. The CDR3 DNA reads as TGTGCCAGCAGTCCACAGGTCCTCGGGTCGGATACGCAGTATTTT. This translates into CASSPQVLGSDTQYF. This chain uses TRBV12-3 or TRBV12-4 with TRBJ2-3, with a tentative D call TRBD1 (5 bases). V was cut by 5 bases and J by 6 bases, with 18 bases left in between. The CDR3 runs 15 residues.

This clonotype was picked up many times. The chain recombines TRBV9 with TRBJ1-1, with D possibly matching TRBD1 (6 bases). The ends were cut back, 3 bases at V and 1 base at J, with 10 bases in the middle. Germline V CDR1 and CDR2: SGDLS, YYNGEE. The CDR3 spans 14 residues. Written as DNA, the CDR3 is TGTGCCAGCAGCGGGCGGGGACAGAACACTGAAGCTTTCTTT. Amino acid sequence: CASSGRGQNTEAFF.

This clonotype was seen a handful of times. V is TRBV15 and J is TRBJ2-7, with D hard to call. Germline CDR1 reads LNHNV; CDR2 reads YYDKDF (reference sequence). CDR3 length equals 14 residues. Trimming stripped 3 bases from V and 7 bases from J, with 16 bases between. The CDR3 loop is CATSSSPGPTEQYF. CDR3 coding DNA: TGTGCCACCAGCAGTTCCCCTGGACCGACGGAGCAGTACTTC.

This clonotype was recorded many times. The chain combines TRBV5-5 with TRBJ2-7; D is possibly TRBD1 (5 bases). Germline CDR1 and CDR2: SGHKS and YYEKEE (reference sequence). The CDR3 totals 14 residues. V was trimmed by 0 bases and J by 0 bases, leaving 7 bases between them. The CDR3 reads CASSLAQGSYEQYF. The CDR3 bases are TGTGCCAGCAGCTTGGCGCAGGGCTCCTACGAGCAGTACTTC.

This chain links TRBV9 with TRBJ2-5; TRBD1 matches 7 bases. The CDR3 has 19 amino acids. Germline V gene lookup returns CDR1 SGDLS and CDR2 YYNGEE. V trimming: 0 bases; J trimming: 2 bases; junction bases outside the gene matches: 16. The chain's CDR3 is CASSVDEGALVTSQETQYF. The CDR3 DNA sequence: TGTGCCAGCAGCGTAGATGAGGGGGCCCTCGTTACTTCGCAAGAGACCCAGTACTTC. The full variable domain, in which reference TRBV9 and TRBJ2-5 provide the parts outside the CDR3, is DSGVTQTPKHLITATGQRVTLRCSPRSGDLSVYWYQQSLDQGLQFLIQYYNGEERAKGNILERFSAQQFPDLHSELNLSSLELGDSALYFCASSVDEGALVTSQETQYFGPGTRLLVL.

The gene calls are TRBV7-9 and TRBJ2-3, with 9 bases lining up with TRBD2. The CDR3 consists of 18 residues. Germline V CDR1 and CDR2: SEHNR, FQNEAQ (reference sequence). V shed 0 bases and J 5 bases; nucleotides not matched to a gene: 12. CDR3 DNA sequence: TGTGCCAGCAGCTTAGCGGCCTCACTAGCGGGTCGTGAAGATACGCAGTATTTT. Translated: CASSLAASLAGREDTQYF.

This clonotype showed up many times. The chain recombines TRBV5-1 with TRBJ1-1, with D possibly matching TRBD1 (6 bases). Germline values: CDR1 SGHRS, CDR2 YFSETQ. The CDR3 is 16 amino acids. Trimming took off 5 bases at V and 3 bases at J, with 20 bases between the two ends. As DNA, the CDR3 is TGCGCCAGCAGTCCGGTTGGGGGCGCGAGGGACACTGAAGCTTTCTTT. Amino acids: CASSPVGGARDTEAFF.

With respect to this clonotype: A much larger clone lies one base from this, so it may be a read error. This CDR3 fails to terminate in the conserved phenylalanine or tryptophan, so it likely reflects a read error. V gene TRBV7-2 combines with J gene TRBJ1-1; D not certain. The CDR3 runs 13 residues. Germline CDR1 SGHTA, CDR2 FQGNSA. V lost 3 bases, J lost 5 bases, and 10 bases lay in between. The CDR3 region has the DNA TGTGCCAGCAGCTTCGCCCTCTTGACTGAAGCTTTCCTT. Its translation: CASSFALLTEAFL.

This clonotype was detected only once. At one boundary the junction diverges from the germline segment, which might be a read error. The chain is built from TRBV7-2 and TRBJ2-7; 7 positions agree with TRBD2. The germline gives CDR1 SGHTA, CDR2 FQGNSA. This CDR3 is 14 amino acids long. CDR3 sequence reads: CASSIISGSYEQYF. The CDR3 DNA sequence: TGCGCCAGCAGCATTATTAGCGGGTCCTACGAGCAGTACTTC.

The chain uses TRBV29-1 and TRBJ2-2; 9 bases match TRBD1. Germline assignment: CDR1 SQVTM and CDR2 ANQGSEA. There are 14 residues in the CDR3. With 5 bases clipped from V and 7 bases from J, the junction kept 8 bases outside the gene matches. This chain's CDR3 is CSVSGTGYGGELFF. CDR3 nucleotide sequence: TGCAGCGTTTCCGGGACAGGGTATGGCGGGGAGCTGTTTTTT.